These T cell receptor beta chains were read from a single sample in a study of blood T cell repertoires in COVID-19. Sequencing used immunoSEQ multiplex PCR; TCRdb keeps in-frame clones, though not all of them. The sample includes 250,000 to 400,000 clones, more than 70% of them seen just once. Sequencing input: peripheral blood. Every receptor here comes from a woman aged 25 to 39 with COVID-19, enrolled during active disease. The CDR3 runs from the conserved cysteine through the conserved F or W. D genes are given only for firm matches. Only some rows state a clone size, as once, few, many or a class for expanded clones.

D gene | J gene | V gene | clone size | CDR3 DNA | CDR3 protein
NA | TRBJ1-1 | TRBV12-3/TRBV12-4 | once | TGTGCCAGCATGCAGGGGTACACTGAAGCTTTCTTT | CASMQGYTEAFF
NA | TRBJ1-5 | TRBV2 | NA | TGTGCCAGCAGAAGGACACTACTCGGCAATCAGCCCCAGCATTTT | CASRRTLLGNQPQHF
NA | TRBJ1-1 | TRBV3-1/TRBV3-2 | few | TGTGCCAGCAGCCAAGGGACAAACACTGAAGCTTTCTTT | CASSQGTNTEAFF
NA | TRBJ1-1 | TRBV18 | NA | TGTGCCAGCTCAGCAGACAGGAACACTGAAGCTTTCTTT | CASSADRNTEAFF
NA | TRBJ1-5 | TRBV27 | NA | TGTGCCAGCAGTTTCTTAGCAGGGGACAATCAGCCCCAGCATTTT | CASSFLAGDNQPQHF
NA | TRBJ1-6 | TRBV6-5 | once | TGTGCCAGCAGTTACGGCAGTAATTCACCCCTCCACTTT | CASSYGSNSPLHF
TRBD1 | TRBJ1-3 | TRBV19 | NA | TGTGCCAGTAGTATCCAGTGGACAGGTGGCGCTACTGGAGACACCATATATTTT | CASSIQWTGGATGDTIYF
TRBD1 | TRBJ1-6 | TRBV7-8 | once | TGTGCCAGCAGCTTTAGGAAGGGGGCGAGCTCCTATAATTCACCCCTCCACTTT | CASSFRKGASSYNSPLHF
NA | TRBJ1-2 | TRBV2 | NA | TGTGCCAGCAGTGAAGCAGGGAGGGACGGCTACACCTTC | CASSEAGRDGYTF
NA | TRBJ1-1 | TRBV19 | NA | TGTGCCAGTACCCCTGGGAGCCCTCTGAACACTGAAGCTTTCTTT | CASTPGSPLNTEAFF
NA | TRBJ2-1 | TRBV11-2 | NA | TGTGCCAGCAGCTTAAATCAGGGTAATGAGCAGTTCTTC | CASSLNQGNEQFF
TRBD2 | TRBJ2-1 | TRBV27 | once | TGTGCCAGCATGAGGCTAGCGGGGGGATCCTCCTACAATGAGCAGTTCTTC | CASMRLAGGSSYNEQFF
TRBD1 | TRBJ1-2 | TRBV9 | once | TGTGCCAGCAGCGGGACAGGGCGTGACTATGGCTACACCTTC | CASSGTGRDYGYTF
TRBD2 | TRBJ2-5 | TRBV28 | few | TGTGCCAGTAAGCGGGGGGTGTACCAAGAGACCCAGTACTTC | CASKRGVYQETQYF
NA | TRBJ2-3 | TRBV2 | once | TGTGCCAGCAGTCCGAGACAGTACACAGATACGCAGTATTTT | CASSPRQYTDTQYF
NA | TRBJ1-2 | TRBV20-1 | NA | TGCAGTGCTCGTGGCTACACCTTC | CSARGYTF
TRBD1 | TRBJ1-1 | TRBV19 | NA | TGTGCCAGTAGTAGAACTTCAGGGGGGAACACTGAAGCTTTCTTT | CASSRTSGGNTEAFF
NA | TRBJ2-3 | TRBV6-5 | NA | TGTGCCAGCAGCCTCAGCGGGCCGGGCGGGGATACGCAGTATTTT | CASSLSGPGGDTQYF
NA | TRBJ1-2 | TRBV7-9 | NA | TGTGCCAGCAGCTTGGGGGCCTTTGGCTACACCTTC | CASSLGAFGYTF
TRBD1 | TRBJ1-2 | TRBV7-8 | NA | TGTGCCAGCAGCACACCGTCGACAGGGGACCTTGACTATGGCTACACCTTC | CASSTPSTGDLDYGYTF
TRBD1 | TRBJ1-5 | TRBV5-5 | NA | TGTGCCAGCAGCTTCACAGGGGGCCGTGGTCAGCCCCAGCATTTT | CASSFTGGRGQPQHF
NA | TRBJ1-2 | TRBV18 | once | TGTGCCAGCTCACCAGGAGGGGATGGCTACACCTTC | CASSPGGDGYTF
NA | TRBJ2-3 | TRBV5-4 | NA | TGTGCCAGCAGCTTTCAGGTAGATGGTACGCAGTATTTT | CASSFQVDGTQYF
NA | TRBJ2-7 | TRBV4-1 | NA | TGCGCCAGCAGCCAAGACTTTACGGAGAGGAGCTCCTACGAGCAGTACTTC | CASSQDFTERSSYEQYF
NA | TRBJ1-1 | TRBV10-3 | NA | TGTGCCATCAGTGAGTATCAGAACACTGAAGCTTTCTTT | CAISEYQNTEAFF
NA | TRBJ1-1 | TRBV4-1 | NA | TGCGCCAGCAGCCAAGGAGTGAACACTGAAGCTTTCTTT | CASSQGVNTEAFF
NA | TRBJ2-3 | TRBV12-5 | NA | TGTGCTAGTGCCCATCAGGATACGCAGTATTTT | CASAHQDTQYF
NA | TRBJ1-1 | TRBV19 | NA | TGTGCCAGTACGGTTGGTTTGAACACTGAAGCTTTCTTT | CASTVGLNTEAFF
TRBD1 | TRBJ1-1 | TRBV23-1 | few | TGCGCCAGCACTACAGGGGGCGTTGGCACTGAAGCTTTCTTT | CASTTGGVGTEAFF
TRBD1 | TRBJ1-3 | TRBV11-3 | NA | TGTGCCAGCAGCTTGATAAGATCCGGGACAGGGAGCTCTGGAAACACCATATATTTT | CASSLIRSGTGSSGNTIYF
TRBD1 | TRBJ1-1 | TRBV7-3 | NA | TGTGCCAGCAGCGCCGACAGGGCGGCCACTGAAGCTTTCTTT | CASSADRAATEAFF
TRBD1 | TRBJ1-2 | TRBV5-1 | NA | TGCGCCAGCAGCAGGGACAGGGTAGGGGTCTATGGCTACACCTTC | CASSRDRVGVYGYTF
TRBD1 | TRBJ1-6 | TRBV6-5 | NA | TGTGCCAGCAGTTACTACGGGACAGTTAATTCACCCCTCCACTTT | CASSYYGTVNSPLHF
TRBD1 | TRBJ1-2 | TRBV6-1 | NA | TGTGCCAGCAGTGAAAGGACAGGCTCCTATGGCTACACCTTC | CASSERTGSYGYTF
NA | TRBJ1-1 | TRBV4-1 | NA | TGCGCCAGCAGCCAATTTGGGGGGTACACTGAAGCTTTCTTT | CASSQFGGYTEAFF
NA | TRBJ1-2 | TRBV18 | NA | TGTGCCAGCTCACGACGACGTACCGCCGACTTAGACTATGGCTACACCTTC | CASSRRRTADLDYGYTF
NA | TRBJ1-2 | TRBV2 | few | TGTGCCAGCAGGGACGACAGGACCTATGGCTACACCTTC | CASRDDRTYGYTF
TRBD1 | TRBJ1-3 | TRBV19 | few | TGTGCCAGTAGACCGGGACAGGGCTCTGGAAACACCATATATTTT | CASRPGQGSGNTIYF
TRBD1 | TRBJ2-1 | TRBV24-1 | NA | TGTGCCACCAGCCATGCAGGGGGCTCCTACAATGAGCAGTTCTTC | CATSHAGGSYNEQFF
NA | TRBJ1-1 | TRBV28 | NA | TGTGCCAGCAGTTTATCAGGGGAACGCACTGAAGCTTTCTTT | CASSLSGERTEAFF
NA | TRBJ2-4 | TRBV6-5 | NA | TGTGCCAGCATTCGACAGGATGGGGCCAAAAACATTCAGTACTTC | CASIRQDGAKNIQYF
TRBD1 | TRBJ1-3 | TRBV6-5 | NA | TGTGCCAGCAGTTTAGGGACAGGGTATTCTGGAAACACCATATATTTT | CASSLGTGYSGNTIYF
NA | TRBJ1-2 | TRBV6-5 | NA | TGTGCCAGCAGGCCACAGGGTTGGGGCTATGGCTACACCTTC | CASRPQGWGYGYTF
TRBD1 | TRBJ1-3 | TRBV28 | NA | TGTGCCAGCAGTTACGGGACAGATGGAAACACCATATATTTT | CASSYGTDGNTIYF